This is a list of T cell receptor beta chains from one sample in a study of CD8 T cells in Susac syndrome. A single record per CDR3 protein comes from TCRdb applying MiXCR to the immunoSEQ multiplex PCR reads. The table includes 75,000 to 95,000 distinct CDR3 sequences, roughly 90% detected once. Sequenced input: CD8+ T cells from PBMCs. These receptors were taken from a human donor with multiple sclerosis. Both conserved end residues are part of each CDR3. The order of the fields is J gene, D gene, CDR3 length, clone size, V gene, CDR3 protein, CDR3 DNA. The D gene is left open where the match is weak. Size tells how often a clone was seen (once, few, many) or the class of an expanded clone, and some rows leave it out.

TRBJ2-2	.	13	.	TRBV15	CATSPRGVTELFF	TGTGCCACCAGTCCAAGGGGGGTAACGGAGCTGTTTTTT
TRBJ2-5	.	13	.	TRBV20-1	CSAPGHQQETQYF	TGCAGTGCCCCGGGACACCAACAAGAGACCCAGTACTTC
TRBJ1-2	TRBD1	15	once	TRBV24-1	CATSDPRTGGYGYTF	TGTGCCACCAGTGACCCCAGGACAGGGGGCTATGGCTACACCTTC
TRBJ2-3	.	16	.	TRBV5-1	CASSLVDTGPTDTQYF	TGCGCCAGCAGCTTGGTGGACACCGGCCCTACAGATACGCAGTATTTT
TRBJ2-1	.	15	.	TRBV12-5	CASGSLAEDYNEQFF	TGTGCTAGTGGTTCCTTAGCGGAGGATTACAATGAGCAGTTCTTC
TRBJ1-1	TRBD1	16	.	TRBV7-3	CASSLTGGGLGTEAFF	TGTGCCAGCAGCTTGACAGGGGGGGGACTCGGCACTGAAGCTTTCTTT
TRBJ2-5	.	14	once	TRBV3-1	CASSQELYQETQYF	TGTGCCAGCAGCCAAGAACTGTACCAAGAGACCCAGTACTTC
TRBJ2-1	.	14	once	TRBV15	CATSRDRSYNEQFF	TGTGCCACCAGCCGGGACCGCTCCTACAATGAGCAGTTCTTC
TRBJ2-1	TRBD2	14	.	TRBV12-3/TRBV12-4	CASSPGLAGVEQFF	TGTGCCAGCAGCCCAGGACTAGCGGGAGTCGAGCAGTTCTTC
TRBJ1-1	.	16	.	TRBV4-1	CASSQNNRFSNTEAFF	TGCGCCAGCAGCCAAAATAACAGATTCTCAAACACTGAAGCTTTCTTT
TRBJ2-7	.	12	.	TRBV11-2	CASSKLADEQYF	TGTGCCAGCAGCAAACTAGCTGACGAGCAGTACTTC
TRBJ2-4	.	16	.	TRBV23-1	CASSQSRIAALNIQYF	TGCGCCAGCAGTCAATCGAGAATAGCTGCGTTAAACATTCAGTACTTC
TRBJ2-5	TRBD2	19	.	TRBV4-3	CASSQGPGLDSGPRETQYF	TGCGCCAGCAGCCAAGGACCGGGGCTGGATAGCGGGCCCCGAGAGACCCAGTACTTC
TRBJ2-7	.	14	once	TRBV3-1	CASSQGDLSYEQYF	TGTGCCAGCAGCCAAGGGGATCTTTCCTACGAGCAGTACTTC
TRBJ2-1	.	15	.	TRBV9	CASSPGQISYNEQFF	TGTGCCAGCAGCCCAGGGCAGATCTCCTACAATGAGCAGTTCTTC
TRBJ2-1	TRBD1	14	.	TRBV20-1	CSASGLGQGDEQFF	TGCAGTGCGAGCGGGCTCGGACAGGGTGATGAGCAGTTCTTC
TRBJ2-1	.	14	.	TRBV10-1	CASSESLAGDEQFF	TGCGCCAGCAGTGAGTCATTAGCAGGCGATGAGCAGTTCTTC
TRBJ2-7	.	13	.	TRBV6-2/TRBV6-3	CASSTAAAYEQYF	TGTGCCAGCAGCACCGCGGCAGCCTACGAGCAGTACTTC
TRBJ2-1	TRBD1	19	once	TRBV9	CASSVGSSGGGLGYNEQFF	TGTGCCAGCAGCGTGGGAAGTTCAGGGGGTGGTTTGGGATACAATGAGCAGTTCTTC
TRBJ2-5	TRBD2	15	once	TRBV6-6	CASRTIAGREETQYF	TGTGCCAGCAGGACTATAGCGGGCAGGGAAGAGACCCAGTACTTC
TRBJ1-1	.	15	.	TRBV4-1	CASSQDNPENTEAFF	TGCGCCAGCAGCCAAGACAACCCCGAGAACACTGAAGCTTTCTTT
TRBJ1-1	.	18	.	TRBV28	CASSFFFSDEQLNTEAFF	TGTGCCAGCAGTTTTTTTTTCAGTGACGAACAGCTGAACACTGAAGCTTTCTTT
TRBJ2-6	.	17	once	TRBV28	CASSAAGQFSGANVLTF	TGTGCCAGCAGCGCAGCGGGACAGTTCTCTGGGGCCAACGTCCTGACTTTC
TRBJ2-7	.	16	.	TRBV27	CASRPLWGTKSYEQYF	TGTGCCAGCAGGCCACTCTGGGGGACAAAATCCTACGAGCAGTACTTC
TRBJ2-7	.	12	medium-sized	TRBV20-1	CSVPQRLREQYF	TGCAGTGTCCCCCAACGCCTTCGGGAGCAGTACTTC
TRBJ2-7	.	11	.	TRBV12-3/TRBV12-4	CASSTQDEQYF	TGTGCCAGCAGTACTCAGGACGAGCAGTACTTC
TRBJ1-1	TRBD1	16	.	TRBV29-1	CSGIGTGGSRNTEAFF	TGCAGCGGGATAGGGACAGGGGGCTCTCGGAACACTGAAGCTTTCTTT
TRBJ1-1	.	12	.	TRBV27	CASSLGWGMAFF	TGTGCCAGCAGTTTAGGGTGGGGAATGGCTTTCTTT
TRBJ1-5	.	13	.	TRBV5-6	CASSSGWGQPQHF	TGTGCCAGCAGCTCAGGTTGGGGTCAGCCCCAGCATTTT
TRBJ1-1	TRBD1	17	.	TRBV28	CASSFPKTGDFDTEAFF	TGTGCCAGCAGTTTTCCGAAGACAGGGGATTTTGACACTGAAGCTTTCTTT
TRBJ2-5	.	13	.	TRBV7-6	CASSPPGRETQYF	TGTGCCAGCAGCCCCCCAGGGAGGGAGACCCAGTACTTC